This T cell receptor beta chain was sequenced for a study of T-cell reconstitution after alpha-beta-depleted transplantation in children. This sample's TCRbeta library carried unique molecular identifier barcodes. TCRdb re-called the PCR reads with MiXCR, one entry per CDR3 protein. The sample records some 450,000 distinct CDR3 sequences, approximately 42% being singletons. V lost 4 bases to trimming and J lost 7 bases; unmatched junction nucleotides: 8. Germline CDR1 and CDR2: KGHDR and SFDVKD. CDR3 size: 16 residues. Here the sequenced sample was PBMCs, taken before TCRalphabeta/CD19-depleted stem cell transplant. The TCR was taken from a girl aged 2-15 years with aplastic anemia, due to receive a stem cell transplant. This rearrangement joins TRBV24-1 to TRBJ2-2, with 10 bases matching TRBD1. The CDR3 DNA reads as TGTGCCACCAGTGAGTCATCGGGACAGGGGATCGGGGAGCTGTTTTTT. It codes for CATSESSGQGIGELFF.